This TCR beta chain was captured in a study of control samples from healthy donors and cancer patients. The ends were cut back, 7 bases at V and 4 bases at J, with 13 bases in the middle. Looked up from germline, CDR1 is SNHLY and CDR2 is FYNNEI. The CDR3 sequence is 13 residues long. The repertoire was sequenced with immunoSEQ multiplex PCR; TCRdb's copy has only in-frame clones and lacks some. There are 20,000 to 30,000 clones in the sample; 82% occur only once, and about 23% lies in the top ten. The sample taken for sequencing was PBMCs. The gene calls are TRBV2 and TRBJ1-1, with D possibly TRBD1 on 6 matching bases. The TCR originated in a man aged 55 to 70 with colorectal cancer. CDR3 coding DNA: TGTGCCAGCATAAAGGGGGAGGGCACTGAAGCTTTCTTT. Encoded protein: CASIKGEGTEAFF.